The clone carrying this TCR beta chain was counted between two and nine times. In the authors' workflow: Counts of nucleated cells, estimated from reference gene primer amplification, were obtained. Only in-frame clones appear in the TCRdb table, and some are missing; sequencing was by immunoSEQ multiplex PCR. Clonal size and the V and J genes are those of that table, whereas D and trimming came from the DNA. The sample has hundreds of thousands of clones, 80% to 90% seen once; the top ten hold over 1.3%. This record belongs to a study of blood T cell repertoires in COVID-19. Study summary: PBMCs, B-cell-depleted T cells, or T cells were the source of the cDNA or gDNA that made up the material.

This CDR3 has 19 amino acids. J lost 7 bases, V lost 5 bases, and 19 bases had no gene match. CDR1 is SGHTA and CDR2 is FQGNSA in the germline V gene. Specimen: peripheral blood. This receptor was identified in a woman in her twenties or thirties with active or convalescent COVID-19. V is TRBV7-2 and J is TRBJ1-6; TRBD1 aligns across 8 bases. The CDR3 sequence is CASSGEDRVLLPENSPLHF. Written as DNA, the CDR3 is TGTGCCAGCAGCGGAGAGGACAGGGTTCTCCTACCCGAAAATTCACCCCTCCACTTT.